This TCR beta chain was sequenced during a study of blood T cells in healthy people across ages. There were at least 5 micrograms of total RNA extracted from every sample. It was with a sample-barcoded 5' primer and a J-beta primer mix that a second PCR of roughly 6 to 12 cycles was run. TCRdb re-called the 5' RACE reads through MiXCR, storing one row per CDR3 protein. The sample holds around 1,500,000 distinct CDR3 sequences, about 30% seen once. V shed 2 bases and J shed 5 bases, with 9 bases lying between them. Germline V gene data show CDR1 as MNHEY and CDR2 as SVGAGI. CDR3 length equals 13 residues. This clonotype showed up just a few times. Antigen specificity is unknown. Study findings and constraints: Naive CD4+ cells and diversity were both higher in long-lived donors than in aged donors. Across samples, TCR beta diversity tracked strongly with naive T cell percentage. The study could not conclusively compare naive and antigen-experienced cells, given its unsorted PBMCs.

The TCR sequence derives from a woman aged 25-40 years in good health. Specimen: blood. This chain links TRBV6-5 with TRBJ1-1, with D uncertain. The CDR3 bases are TGTGCCAGCAGTTACGATCCGAAGACTGAAGCTTTCTTT. Its protein is CASSYDPKTEAFF.